A selection of T cell receptor beta chains follows, all from one sample in a study of Ad26.COV2.S vaccination and SARS-CoV-2 variants. Sequencing used immunoSEQ multiplex PCR; TCRdb keeps in-frame clones, though not all of them. The repertoire holds about 400,000 clones, with roughly four fifths as singletons. Sequencing used peripheral blood, obtained in a trial of Ad26.COV2.S vaccine versus placebo. The receptors derive from a person aged 18-65 years who received the Ad26.COV2.S COVID-19 vaccine or a placebo. The CDR3 runs from the conserved cysteine through the conserved F or W. D genes are given only for firm matches. Clone sizes are given selectively: once, few, many, or a class where the clone is expanded.

length	V	D	J	size	CDR3	DNA
20	TRBV4-1	NA	TRBJ1-6	once	CASRHEPGFGASSYNSPLHF	TGCGCCAGCAGACACGAACCCGGCTTTGGGGCGAGCTCCTATAATTCACCCCTCCACTTT
14	TRBV5-5	NA	TRBJ2-7	NA	CASSLSPGSYEQYF	TGTGCCAGCAGCTTGTCCCCGGGCTCCTACGAGCAGTACTTC
15	TRBV6-6	TRBD1	TRBJ1-6	NA	CASSYPGQGGSPLHF	TGTGCCAGCAGTTACCCGGGACAGGGGGGCTCACCCCTCCACTTT
14	TRBV6-5	TRBD1	TRBJ2-7	NA	CASSSGTGLREQYF	TGTGCCAGCAGTTCCGGGACAGGGCTTCGGGAGCAGTACTTC
14	TRBV5-5	NA	TRBJ2-7	NA	CASSFPWAGNEQYF	TGTGCCAGCAGCTTCCCCTGGGCAGGGAACGAGCAGTACTTC
16	TRBV5-1	NA	TRBJ2-2	NA	CASSLVGSRTVGELFF	TGCGCCAGCAGCTTGGTGGGCAGTCGAACGGTCGGGGAGCTGTTTTTT
18	TRBV5-1	NA	TRBJ2-3	NA	CASSLVGGIGLNTDTQYF	TGCGCCAGCAGCTTGGTTGGTGGGATCGGACTGAACACAGATACGCAGTATTTT
13	TRBV6-5	NA	TRBJ1-4	NA	CASQFPRNEKLFF	TGTGCCAGCCAGTTCCCCCGGAATGAAAAACTGTTTTTT
14	TRBV3-1/TRBV3-2	NA	TRBJ2-1	once	CASSQAGRSNEQFF	TGTGCCAGCAGCCAAGCGGGCAGATCCAATGAGCAGTTCTTC
14	TRBV6-5	TRBD2	TRBJ2-3	NA	CAIRTSGSTDTQYF	TGTGCCATCCGGACTAGCGGGTCCACAGATACGCAGTATTTT
13	TRBV10-3	TRBD1	TRBJ1-1	NA	CAIRDRVNTEAFF	TGTGCCATCAGGGACAGGGTAAACACTGAAGCTTTCTTT
15	TRBV7-9	NA	TRBJ2-2	NA	CASSPDRRSTGELFF	TGTGCCAGCAGCCCGGACAGAAGGTCGACCGGGGAGCTGTTTTTT
15	TRBV2	NA	TRBJ2-1	NA	CASSPSSPNRDEQFF	TGTGCCAGCAGTCCTAGCTCCCCCAATAGGGATGAGCAGTTCTTC
11	TRBV25-1	NA	TRBJ2-1	NA	CASSANREQFF	TGTGCCAGCAGTGCCAACCGGGAGCAGTTCTTC
15	TRBV24-1	NA	TRBJ2-1	NA	CATSDFLSRNNEQFF	TGTGCCACCAGTGATTTTTTATCGCGGAACAATGAGCAGTTCTTC
15	TRBV6-5	NA	TRBJ2-5	NA	CASSYSRSSQETQYF	TGTGCCAGCAGTTATTCCCGCTCTAGCCAAGAGACCCAGTACTTC
14	TRBV9	NA	TRBJ1-1	NA	CASSPDRRATEAFF	TGTGCCAGCAGCCCGGATCGACGCGCGACTGAAGCTTTCTTT